This is a list of T cell receptor beta chains from one sample in a study of cytomegalovirus exposure and HLA in healthy donors. Clones were sequenced by immunoSEQ multiplex PCR, and TCRdb holds only the in-frame ones, with some missing. The table records about 83,000 clones, more than 70% of them present only once. Sequencing was performed on PBMCs. The origin of the receptors is a man in his 60s in good health and CMV-seronegative. Each CDR3 is given with its conserved first and last residue. A D gene is named only where the DNA matches it firmly. Expanded clones are given a class, and other clones once, few, many or no size at all.

CDR3 length | J gene | clone size | V gene | D gene | CDR3 protein | CDR3 DNA
14 | TRBJ1-2 | . | TRBV5-6 | . | CASSLGVSGYGYTF | TGTGCCAGCAGCTTGGGGGTGTCGGGGTATGGCTACACCTTC
14 | TRBJ1-2 | . | TRBV21-1 | . | CASSKDRAGDGYTF | TGTGCCAGCAGCAAAGATCGGGCAGGGGATGGCTACACCTTC
13 | TRBJ1-2 | . | TRBV7-2 | . | CASSLGPGYGYTF | TGTGCCAGCAGCTTAGGGCCAGGTTATGGCTACACCTTC
16 | TRBJ2-2 | . | TRBV7-3 | TRBD1 | CASSPQGVYDTGELFF | TGTGCCAGCAGCCCCCAGGGGGTTTATGACACCGGGGAGCTGTTTTTT
16 | TRBJ1-1 | few | TRBV6-5 | TRBD1 | CASSYHSGTGNTEAFF | TGTGCCAGCAGTTACCATTCAGGGACAGGGAACACTGAAGCTTTCTTT
13 | TRBJ1-1 | . | TRBV9 | . | CASSVLSDTEAFF | TGTGCCAGCAGCGTACTTAGCGACACTGAAGCTTTCTTT
15 | TRBJ1-6 | . | TRBV4-1 | TRBD1 | CASSQVGQGGSPLHF | TGCGCCAGCAGCCAAGTGGGACAGGGAGGATCACCCCTCCACTTT
14 | TRBJ2-1 | . | TRBV5-1 | TRBD2 | CASSLQLAGEEQFF | TGCGCCAGCAGCTTGCAACTAGCGGGGGAGGAGCAGTTCTTC
15 | TRBJ1-2 | once | TRBV4-1 | . | CASSAQIDNQYGYTF | TGCGCCAGCAGCGCTCAGATAGACAATCAGTATGGCTACACCTTC
14 | TRBJ1-1 | once | TRBV23-1 | . | CASSPHRVGTEAFF | TGCGCCAGCAGTCCCCACAGGGTAGGGACTGAAGCTTTCTTT
15 | TRBJ2-7 | . | TRBV11-2 | TRBD2 | CASSLGASGGYEQYF | TGTGCCAGCAGCTTAGGGGCTAGCGGGGGCTACGAGCAGTACTTC
15 | TRBJ2-2 | . | TRBV5-1 | TRBD1 | CASSSGQANTGELFF | TGCGCCAGCAGCTCGGGACAGGCGAACACCGGGGAGCTGTTTTTT
13 | TRBJ2-7 | . | TRBV14 | TRBD1 | CASSQALTGWQYF | TGTGCCAGCAGCCAAGCCTTGACAGGGTGGCAGTACTTC
14 | TRBJ1-1 | . | TRBV10-3 | . | CAISEALGDTEAFF | TGTGCCATCAGTGAGGCCCTTGGAGACACTGAAGCTTTCTTT
13 | TRBJ1-2 | . | TRBV7-3 | . | CASGGGAGSGYTF | TGTGCCAGCGGGGGGGGCGCGGGTAGTGGCTACACCTTC
17 | TRBJ2-1 | . | TRBV7-9 | TRBD2 | CSSSWTSGGPSYNEQFF | TGTTCCAGCAGCTGGACTAGCGGGGGGCCCTCCTACAATGAGCAGTTCTTC
16 | TRBJ1-3 | . | TRBV18 | TRBD1 | CASSPGTGFSGNTIYF | TGTGCCAGCTCGCCCGGGACAGGGTTCTCTGGAAACACCATATATTTT
14 | TRBJ1-2 | . | TRBV11-2 | . | CASGSRPPGDGYTF | TGTGCCAGTGGCTCCCGGCCCCCCGGGGATGGCTACACCTTC
15 | TRBJ1-1 | . | TRBV7-8 | TRBD1 | CASSYRGPLNTEAFF | TGTGCCAGCAGCTACAGGGGGCCTCTGAACACTGAAGCTTTCTTT
16 | TRBJ2-2 | once | TRBV5-1 | TRBD2 | CASSLALAANTGELFF | TGCGCCAGCAGCTTGGCACTAGCGGCGAACACCGGGGAGCTGTTTTTT
13 | TRBJ1-6 | few | TRBV6-6 | TRBD1 | CASNRDRPFPLHF | TGTGCCAGCAACCGGGACAGACCCTTTCCCCTCCACTTT
17 | TRBJ2-1 | . | TRBV9 | TRBD2 | CAGSVGTSGGADNEQFF | TGTGCCGGCAGCGTAGGGACTAGCGGGGGGGCCGACAATGAGCAGTTCTTC
18 | TRBJ2-1 | once | TRBV19 | . | CASSAPLGPYGFYNEQFF | TGTGCCAGTAGTGCCCCCCTTGGGCCTTACGGTTTCTACAATGAGCAGTTCTTC
15 | TRBJ2-3 | few | TRBV12-2 | . | CASRSPRDYINTQYF | TGTGCAAGTCGCTCCCCCCGGGACTATATCAATACGCAGTATTTT